These 28 T cell receptor beta chains came from one sample sequenced in a study of cytomegalovirus exposure and HLA in healthy donors. Vbeta (60) and Jbeta (13) primers were used in the PCR. TCRdb's copy holds only in-frame clones and misses some; the assay was immunoSEQ multiplex PCR. The sample has more than 150,000 clones; around 79% are singletons. Specimen: PBMCs. These receptors all stem from a man aged 50-59 years in good health and CMV-seropositive.

This clone has only one observation. This chain links TRBV28 with TRBJ2-5; 8 bases are shared with TRBD1. There are 13 residues in the CDR3. Trimming at V came to 11 bases and at J to 5 bases, leaving 10 bases not matched to a gene. Germline V CDR1 and CDR2: MDHEN, SYDVKM. CDR3 residues: CAGPQGAKETQYF. In DNA form, the CDR3 reads TGTGCCGGACCCCAGGGGGCGAAGGAGACCCAGTACTTC.

The J gene is TRBJ2-5, the V gene TRBV7-3; D unresolved. The length of the CDR3 is 15 residues. V lost 5 bases to trimming and J lost 4 bases, with 17 bases between them. CDR1 SGHTA and CDR2 FQGTGA come from the germline V gene. CDR3 residues: CASSKGPTGGETQYF. The CDR3 bases are TGTGCCAGCAGCAAAGGCCCGACTGGCGGAGAGACCCAGTACTTC.

The chain uses TRBV19 and TRBJ1-1; 9 bases align to TRBD1. CDR1 is LNHDA and CDR2 is SQIVND in the germline V gene (reference sequence). After removal of 7 bases from V and 10 bases from J, the junction contained 10 bases not matched to a gene. The length of the CDR3 is 13 residues. CDR3 nucleotide sequence: TGTGCCAGTACCATGGGACAGGGTTGGGGAGCTTTCTTT. The encoded protein is CASTMGQGWGAFF.

This chain joins TRBV7-2 and TRBJ2-3; TRBD2 matches 8 bases. This CDR3 is 15 amino acids long. The germline V gene has CDR1 SGHTA and CDR2 FQGNSA. J gave up 3 bases and V 2 bases, and 4 bases lay outside the gene matches. The CDR3 DNA reads TGTGCCAGCAGCTTATGGGGACTAGGAACAGATACGCAGTATTTT. It yields the protein CASSLWGLGTDTQYF.

The chain combines TRBV4-2 with TRBJ2-1, with 7 nucleotides matching TRBD1. The trim removed 1 base at V and 8 bases at J, leaving 2 bases unmatched. Germline CDR1 reads LGHNA; CDR2 reads YNFKEQ. The CDR3 spans 13 residues. The CDR3 DNA sequence: TGTGCCAGCAGCCAAGGACAGGGCGATGAGCAGTTCTTC. It translates to CASSQGQGDEQFF.

Comment on this clone: Other DNA sequences in this sample translate to the same CDR3. The chain couples TRBV6-1 to TRBJ1-2; weak D call: TRBD1 (5 bases). Germline CDR1 reads MNHNS; CDR2 reads SASEGT. The CDR3 has 15 amino acids. Deletions cut 4 bases from V and 5 bases from J, with 17 bases between. CDR3 DNA sequence: TGTGCCAGCAGTGCTTTATCGGGCAGGGCTTATGGCTACACCTTC. It translates to CASSALSGRAYGYTF.

The V gene is TRBV14, the J gene TRBJ2-3; the match to TRBD2 covers 7 bases. The CDR3 extends over 13 amino acids. J gave up 6 bases and V 1 base, and 1 base lay outside the gene matches. Germline V gene lookup returns CDR1 SGHDN and CDR2 FVKESK. The CDR3 DNA is TGTGCCAGCAGCCAAGTGGGGGGGGATACGCAGTATTTT. Translated: CASSQVGGDTQYF.

V usage is TRBV2 and J usage is TRBJ2-2; 7 nucleotides match TRBD1. CDR1 and CDR2 (germline): SNHLY, FYNNEI. The CDR3 spans 15 residues. Losses at the gene ends were 7 bases for V and 3 bases for J; bases not matched to a gene: 8. CDR3 nucleotides: TGTGCCAGCAAGACAGGGTTACGCGACACCGGGGAGCTGTTTTTT. Its translation is CASKTGLRDTGELFF.

This clone was observed once. The genes are TRBV18 and TRBJ1-6; tentative D call: TRBD1 (5 bases). V dropped 3 bases and J dropped 10 bases, with 19 bases sitting between them. Per the germline V gene, CDR1 is KGHSH and CDR2 is LQKENI. The CDR3 totals 16 residues. The CDR3 reads CASSPDQGRELSPLHF. CDR3 bases: TGTGCCAGCTCACCTGACCAGGGCAGGGAACTCTCACCCCTCCACTTT.

The chain has TRBV7-7 and TRBJ2-7; TRBD1 is a possible D gene (8 bases). The germline gives CDR1 SSHAT, CDR2 FNYEAQ (reference sequence). The CDR3 sequence is 14 residues long. Trimming stripped 5 bases from V and 7 bases from J, with 18 bases between. DNA for the CDR3: TGTGCCAGCAGCCCTTTGGACAGGGAGGGTGAGCAGTACTTC. Protein: CASSPLDREGEQYF.

The chain has TRBV27 and TRBJ1-4; no clear D. This CDR3 region has 15 residues. Looked up from germline, CDR1 is MNHEY and CDR2 is SMNVEV (reference sequence). Deletions cut 3 bases from V and 0 bases from J, with 8 bases between. The CDR3 protein is CASSLSVATNEKLFF. As DNA, the CDR3 is TGTGCCAGCAGTTTGTCGGTAGCAACTAATGAAAAACTGTTTTTT.

This chain connects TRBV5-1 to TRBJ2-3; 8 nucleotides line up with TRBD2. The germline gives CDR1 SGHRS, CDR2 YFSETQ. The CDR3 is made up of 16 amino acids. V shed 2 bases, J shed 0 bases, and the junction held 5 bases outside the gene matches. This CDR3 reads CASSLRRGASTDTQYF. CDR3 DNA sequence: TGCGCCAGCAGCTTAAGGCGGGGGGCAAGCACAGATACGCAGTATTTT.

This clone was picked up one time. The chain couples TRBV27 to TRBJ2-5, with 7 bases that match TRBD1. Germline trimming cut 11 bases from V and 4 bases from J; bases unmatched to any gene: 19. The germline gives CDR1 MNHEY, CDR2 SMNVEV (reference sequence). This CDR3 contains 16 residues. The CDR3 region is CASISLDRLYRETQYF. CDR3 coding DNA: TGTGCCTCCATAAGCCTGGACAGGTTGTATAGAGAGACCCAGTACTTC.

The chain uses TRBV19 and TRBJ1-6; D unresolved. This CDR3 region has 14 residues. Germline CDR1 is LNHDA and CDR2 is SQIVND (reference sequence). V lost 3 bases and J lost 5, with 8 bases in between. CDR3 amino acids: CASSIHGDNSPLHF. DNA for the CDR3: TGTGCCAGTAGTATTCACGGGGATAATTCACCCCTCCACTTT.

This CDR3 is CASSSLAGTYNEQFF. The CDR3 DNA is TGTGCCAGCAGCTCCCTAGCGGGGACCTACAATGAGCAGTTCTTC. This sequence joins TRBV5-4 and TRBJ2-1; 9 nucleotides agree with TRBD2. V lost 3 bases to trimming and J lost 2 bases; unmatched junction nucleotides: 3. The CDR3 runs to 15 residues. Looked up from germline, CDR1 is SGHNT and CDR2 is YYREEE (reference sequence).

This sequence joins TRBV5-1 and TRBJ1-1; 10 bases agree with TRBD1. The CDR3 consists of 15 residues. V lost 4 bases to trimming and J lost 7 bases; unmatched junction nucleotides: 10. Germline CDR1 reads SGHRS; CDR2 reads YFSETQ. The CDR3 coding sequence is TGCGCCAGCAGCACCCTAGTGACAGGGGGCGGTGAAGCTTTCTTT. Protein sequence: CASSTLVTGGGEAFF.

The V and J genes are TRBV5-4 and TRBJ1-1, with D perhaps TRBD1 (5 bases). Trimming cost V 4 bases and J 4 bases, with 17 bases left between them. Germline CDR1 reads SGHNT; CDR2 reads YYREEE (reference sequence). This CDR3 is 15 amino acids long. The CDR3 nucleotides are TGTGCCAGCAGCCTCGGTGCGGGGGGTAGCACTGAAGCTTTCTTT. It is translated as CASSLGAGGSTEAFF.

The chain uses TRBV5-5 and TRBJ1-2; D is uncertain. V lost 4 bases, J lost 6 bases, and 10 bases lay in between. The CDR3 runs 12 residues. CDR1 is SGHKS and CDR2 is YYEKEE in the germline V gene (reference sequence). The CDR3 DNA follows: TGTGCCAGCAGCCTCCCGACACATGGCTACACCTTC. Its protein product is CASSLPTHGYTF. The whole variable domain, filled in from reference TRBV5-5 and TRBJ1-2, reads DAGVTQSPTHLIKTRGQQVTLRCSPISGHKSVSWYQQVLGQGPQFIFQYYEKEERGRGNFPDRFSARQFPNYSSELNVNALLLGDSALYLCASSLPTHGYTFGSGTRLTVV.

This chain uses TRBV14 with TRBJ2-3; tentatively, D is TRBD1 (6 bases). V lost 6 bases, J lost 2 bases, and 12 bases lay in between. Germline loops: CDR1 SGHDN, CDR2 FVKESK. The CDR3 consists of 14 residues. The CDR3 loop reads CASRGAPYTDTQYF. CDR3 nucleotide sequence: TGTGCCAGCAGGGGGGCACCCTACACAGATACGCAGTATTTT.

Here the CDR3 reads CASSVLADYNEQFF. The DNA of the CDR3 is TGTGCCAGCAGTGTACTAGCGGACTACAATGAGCAGTTCTTC. This chain joins TRBV6-1 and TRBJ2-1; 8 nucleotides align to TRBD2. The CDR3 spans 14 residues. V lost 4 bases and J lost 3; bases outside the gene matches: 2. CDR1 is MNHNS, CDR2 SASEGT, per germline.

The V call is TRBV7-9, the J call TRBJ1-2; D possibly corresponds to TRBD1 (5 bases). V was clipped by 7 bases and J by 0 bases, with 12 bases between them. This CDR3 is built from 14 residues. CDR1 is SEHNR, CDR2 FQNEAQ, per germline (reference sequence). CDR3 in amino acids: CASTQGGSNYGYTF. In nucleotides, the CDR3 is TGTGCCAGCACCCAGGGAGGGTCTAACTATGGCTACACCTTC.

This clone appeared a single time. This chain connects TRBV7-2 to TRBJ2-5, with D possibly being TRBD2 (6 bases). V was trimmed by 4 bases and J by 2 bases, leaving 14 bases between them. CDR1 and CDR2 from the germline V gene are SGHTA and FQGNSA. The CDR3 is 15 amino acids. CDR3 residues: CASSSRGTLQETQYF. The CDR3 DNA sequence: TGTGCCAGCAGCTCCCGGGGGACCTTACAAGAGACCCAGTACTTC. The variable domain in full, with the rest retrieved from reference TRBV7-2 and TRBJ2-5, is GAGVSQSPSNKVTEKGKDVELRCDPISGHTALYWYRQSLGQGLEFLIYFQGNSAPDKSGLPSDRFSAERTGGSVSTLTIQRTQQEDSAVYLCASSSRGTLQETQYFGPGTRLLVL.

The V call is TRBV19, the J call TRBJ1-2, with 11 bases lining up with TRBD1. Germline CDR1 and CDR2: LNHDA and SQIVND (reference sequence). J gave up 2 bases and V 6 bases, and 11 bases lay outside the gene matches. This CDR3 has 17 residues. The CDR3 sequence: CASSMLAGTGGNYGYTF. Written as DNA, the CDR3 is TGTGCCAGTAGCATGTTGGCCGGGACAGGGGGAAACTATGGCTACACCTTC.

The chain uses TRBV2 and TRBJ2-5; 9 nucleotides align to TRBD2. Trimming cost V 5 bases and J 4 bases; bases outside gene matches: 11. Germline CDR1 is SNHLY and CDR2 is FYNNEI. The CDR3 is 16 residues long. CDR3 sequence: CASSLREVSGGETQYF. In DNA, the CDR3 is TGTGCCAGCAGTCTACGGGAGGTTAGCGGGGGAGAGACCCAGTACTTC.

The chain recombines TRBV4-3 with TRBJ1-1; 7 positions agree with TRBD1. Germline lookup yields CDR1 LGHNA and CDR2 YSLEER. The trim removed 1 base at V and 0 bases at J, leaving 2 bases unmatched. The CDR3 length is 15 residues. CDR3 sequence reads: CASSQGQGLNTEAFF. CDR3 sequence (DNA): TGCGCCAGCAGCCAAGGACAGGGACTGAACACTGAAGCTTTCTTT.

The chain links TRBV11-3 to TRBJ2-3; D gene unclear. Germline-derived CDR1 and CDR2 are SGHNT and YENEEA. The CDR3 spans 13 residues. Deletions cut 2 bases from V and 0 bases from J, with 3 bases between. The CDR3 loop is CASSLSSTDTQYF. The CDR3 DNA reads as TGTGCCAGCAGCTTAAGCAGCACAGATACGCAGTATTTT.

The count of this clone is one. V gene TRBV28 combines with J gene TRBJ2-3, with TRBD2 identical over 7 bases. The junction had 2 bases not matched to a gene; V was cut back by 4 bases and J by 4 bases. Per the germline V gene, CDR1 is MDHEN and CDR2 is SYDVKM. This CDR3 spans 13 amino acids. CDR3 region: CASSWGGADTQYF. CDR3 in DNA: TGTGCCAGCAGTTGGGGGGGGGCAGATACGCAGTATTTT.

This chain links TRBV28 with TRBJ1-5; D perhaps matches TRBD1 (5 bases). Trimming stripped 5 bases from V and 9 bases from J, with 23 bases between. This CDR3 spans 16 amino acids. Per the germline V gene, CDR1 is MDHEN and CDR2 is SYDVKM. This CDR3 reads CASSTLPFGGGRPQHF. CDR3 nucleotides: TGTGCCAGCAGTACCCTTCCGTTCGGGGGAGGGAGGCCCCAGCATTTT.